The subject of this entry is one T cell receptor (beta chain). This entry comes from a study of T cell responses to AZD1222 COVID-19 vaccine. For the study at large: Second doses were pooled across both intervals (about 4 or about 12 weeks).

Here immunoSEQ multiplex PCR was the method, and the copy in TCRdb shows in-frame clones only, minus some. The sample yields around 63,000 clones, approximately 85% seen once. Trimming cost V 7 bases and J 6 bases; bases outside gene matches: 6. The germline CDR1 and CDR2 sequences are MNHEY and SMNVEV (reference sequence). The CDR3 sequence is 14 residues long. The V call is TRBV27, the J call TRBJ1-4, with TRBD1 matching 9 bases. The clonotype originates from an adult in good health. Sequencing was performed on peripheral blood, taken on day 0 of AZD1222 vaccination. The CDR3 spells CASTSGQGYEKLFF. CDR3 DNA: TGTGCCAGCACCTCGGGACAGGGTTATGAAAAACTGTTTTTT.